What follows are 24 T cell receptor beta chains derived from one specimen sequenced in a study of blood T cell repertoires in COVID-19. Sequencing was performed with immunoSEQ multiplex PCR; in TCRdb, only in-frame clones are kept and a portion is missing. The sample comprises approximately 300,000 clones, 90% to 95% of which are singletons, and 3.9% rests with the top ten. The sequenced material came from PBMCs or T cells enriched from blood (not recorded which). Receptors were obtained from a woman aged 25 to 45 who had been exposed to COVID-19.

This chain uses TRBV24-1 with TRBJ2-5, with 7 nucleotides matching TRBD2. With V trimmed by 5 bases and J by 4 bases, 9 bases remained unmatched. Germline CDR1 reads KGHDR; CDR2 reads SFDVKD. The CDR3 consists of 15 residues. CDR3 nucleotides: TGTGCCACCAGTGCCCGACCGGCGGGGGTAGAGACCCAGTACTTC. Translation gives CATSARPAGVETQYF.

The chain couples TRBV24-1 to TRBJ2-1; TRBD2 might be the D (7 bases). The CDR3 loop spans 16 amino acids. The germline gives CDR1 KGHDR, CDR2 SFDVKD. V lost 1 base and J 2 bases, leaving 11 bases between the germline ends. The CDR3 region is CATSDFRGAAYNEQFF. The DNA for the CDR3 is TGTGCCACCAGTGATTTTCGGGGGGCCGCCTACAATGAGCAGTTCTTC.

This chain links TRBV3-1 (or the pseudogene TRBV3-2) with TRBJ1-6; D unresolved. In germline, CDR1 is LGHDT, CDR2 YNNKEL (reference sequence). There are 18 residues in the CDR3. Trimming removed 3 bases at V and 0 bases at J, with 15 bases between. The CDR3 protein is CASSQVVTSNSYNSPLHF. In DNA form, the CDR3 reads TGTGCCAGCAGCCAGGTCGTCACGAGCAACTCCTATAATTCACCCCTCCACTTT.

V gene TRBV20-1 combines with J gene TRBJ1-2; no clear D gene. Germline values: CDR1 DFQATT, CDR2 SNEGSKA (reference sequence). CDR3 length: 11 amino acids. Trimming took off 5 bases at V and 7 bases at J, with 11 bases between the two ends. This chain's CDR3 is CSAAEWAGYTF. CDR3 nucleotides: TGCAGTGCTGCCGAGTGGGCTGGCTACACCTTC.

The rearrangement links TRBV7-2 to TRBJ1-2, with a tentative D call TRBD1 (6 bases). V lost 4 bases to trimming and J lost 2 bases, with 8 bases between them. The CDR3 totals 13 residues. Germline CDR1 and CDR2: SGHTA and FQGNSA. DNA for the CDR3: TGTGCCAGCAGCTCAACAGGGAACTATGGCTACACCTTC. It codes for CASSSTGNYGYTF.

The chain links TRBV7-2 to TRBJ2-7; possibly TRBD1 for D (5 bases). The CDR3 is made up of 15 amino acids. Deletions cut 6 bases from V and 0 bases from J, with 15 bases between. The germline gives CDR1 SGHTA, CDR2 FQGNSA. CDR3 amino acids: CASRRYRTYSYEQYF. The CDR3 nucleotides read TGTGCCAGCAGACGTTACAGGACGTACTCCTACGAGCAGTACTTC.

This clone was seen only once. The V call is TRBV7-2, the J call TRBJ2-1; 10 bases are shared with TRBD1. The CDR3 totals 16 residues. The V gene end was trimmed by 5 bases and the J gene end by 8 bases; junction bases not matched to a gene: 12. Germline values: CDR1 SGHTA, CDR2 FQGNSA. The CDR3 here is CASSQREGQGFYEQFF. The CDR3 DNA is TGTGCCAGCAGCCAACGTGAGGGACAGGGGTTTTATGAGCAGTTCTTC.

The rearrangement uses TRBV19 and TRBJ1-2, with D possibly TRBD1 on 6 matching bases. This CDR3 spans 12 amino acids. Germline CDR1 and CDR2: LNHDA and SQIVND (reference sequence). The germline V and J ends were trimmed by 3 bases and 7 bases, with 9 bases remaining between them. CDR3 sequence: CASSILRGGYTF. The CDR3 nucleotides read TGTGCCAGTAGTATCCTCAGGGGTGGCTACACCTTC.

The V call is TRBV6-5, the J call TRBJ2-5; 7 nucleotides agree with TRBD1. The CDR3 length is 14 residues. Germline trimming cut 6 bases from V and 1 base from J; bases unmatched to any gene: 5. Germline assignment: CDR1 MNHEY and CDR2 SVGAGI. CDR3 sequence reads: CASSPDRAQETQYF. The CDR3 DNA reads TGTGCCAGCAGCCCCGACAGGGCCCAAGAGACCCAGTACTTC.

This clone appeared a single time. The chain recombines TRBV4-1 with TRBJ2-5, with D perhaps matching TRBD1 (6 bases). CDR3 length: 13 amino acids. V dropped 1 base and J dropped 5 bases, with 8 bases sitting between them. Germline CDR1 and CDR2: MGHRA and YSYEKL. The CDR3 sequence is CASSQVQGETQYF. The CDR3 bases are TGCGCCAGCAGCCAAGTTCAGGGGGAGACCCAGTACTTC.

The genes are TRBV11-3 and TRBJ2-2; 11 positions agree with TRBD1. In germline, CDR1 is SGHNT, CDR2 YENEEA. V dropped 3 bases and J dropped 6; count of bases not matched to a gene: 6. The CDR3 sequence is 16 residues long. The CDR3 DNA reads as TGTGCCAGCAGCTTTCGGACAGGGGGCCGAGCCGGGGAGCTGTTTTTT. Its translation: CASSFRTGGRAGELFF.

V usage is TRBV6-5 and J usage is TRBJ1-1; TRBD1 matches at 9 bases. From germline, CDR1 is MNHEY and CDR2 SVGAGI. This CDR3 region has 15 residues. The V and J ends lost 6 bases and 1 base, in that order; junction bases with no gene match: 6. The CDR3 spells CASSVTQGANTEAFF. The DNA for the CDR3 is TGTGCCAGCAGCGTAACACAGGGGGCGAACACTGAAGCTTTCTTT.

The chain employs TRBV2 and TRBJ1-4; 7 nucleotides match TRBD1. This CDR3 region has 13 residues. CDR1 and CDR2 (germline): SNHLY, FYNNEI. Trimming at V came to 6 bases and at J to 5 bases, leaving 3 bases not matched to a gene. The CDR3 DNA reads TGTGCCAGCAGCCGGGACAGAAATGAAAAACTGTTTTTT. It yields the protein CASSRDRNEKLFF.

This rearrangement joins TRBV4-3 to TRBJ1-4; no clear D gene. In germline, CDR1 is LGHNA, CDR2 YSLEER. V was shortened by 0 bases and J by 10 bases, with 6 bases between the two germline ends. This CDR3 spans 12 amino acids. CDR3 in DNA: TGCGCCAGCAGCCAAGACCGGGGAAAACTGTTTTTT. It encodes CASSQDRGKLFF.

CDR3 nucleotides: TGTGCCATCAGTGAGTCACTTGTCGGGGGGGTCACAGATACGCAGTATTTT. It translates to CAISESLVGGVTDTQYF. The chain links TRBV10-3 to TRBJ2-3, with TRBD2 identical over 8 bases. The V and J ends lost 0 bases and 2 bases, in that order; junction bases with no gene match: 7. CDR1 ENHRY and CDR2 SYGVKD come from the germline V gene. This CDR3 region has 17 residues.

This rearrangement joins TRBV5-6 to TRBJ1-2; D ambiguous. The V gene's germline CDR1 is SGHDT and CDR2 YYEEEE. V shed 3 bases and J shed 3 bases, with 3 bases lying between them. This CDR3 comprises 11 residues. The CDR3 sequence: CASSSDYGYTF. The CDR3 region has the DNA TGTGCCAGCAGCTCGGACTATGGCTACACCTTC.

V gene TRBV3-1 (or the pseudogene TRBV3-2) combines with J gene TRBJ2-7; perhaps TRBD1 as D (5 bases). The V gene's germline CDR1 is LGHDT and CDR2 YNNKEL (reference sequence). Trimming stripped 2 bases from V and 0 bases from J, with 11 bases between. The CDR3 has 15 residues. The CDR3 region has the DNA TGTGCCAGCAGCCAACAGGGTCTTAGCTCCTACGAGCAGTACTTC. Protein: CASSQQGLSSYEQYF.

The V and J genes are TRBV11-2 and TRBJ2-3; perhaps TRBD1 as D (6 bases). CDR3 length equals 15 residues. The germline CDR1 and CDR2 sequences are SGHAT and FQNNGV. Deletions cut 4 bases from V and 5 bases from J, with 16 bases between. CDR3 region: CASSSYDRLKDTQYF. The CDR3 DNA reads TGTGCCAGCAGCTCCTATGACAGGCTCAAAGATACGCAGTATTTT.

The chain has TRBV2 and TRBJ1-5; D is unresolved. Trimming left V 6 bases short and J 7 bases short, with 7 bases between. CDR3 length: 11 amino acids. Germline V CDR1 and CDR2: SNHLY, FYNNEI. The CDR3 reads CASSDGQPQHF. CDR3 nucleotide sequence: TGTGCCAGCAGCGACGGGCAGCCCCAGCATTTT.

This clone has just a few counts. The chain recombines TRBV5-1 with TRBJ1-1; the match to TRBD1 covers 9 bases. This CDR3 is 14 amino acids long. The V segment lost 3 bases and the J segment 5 bases; nucleotides outside the gene matches: 5. Per germline, CDR1 SGHRS and CDR2 YFSETQ. CDR3 amino acids: CASSSDRGETEAFF. CDR3 DNA: TGCGCCAGCAGCTCGGACAGGGGAGAGACTGAAGCTTTCTTT.

The chain uses TRBV7-9 and TRBJ2-7, with TRBD1 matching over 9 bases. The CDR3 length is 15 residues. J lost 5 bases, V lost 6 bases, and 11 bases had no gene match. Per germline, CDR1 SEHNR and CDR2 FQNEAQ (reference sequence). CDR3 protein: CASSNAAGQGNEQYF. CDR3 bases: TGTGCCAGCAGTAATGCTGCGGGACAGGGCAACGAGCAGTACTTC.

This chain uses TRBV4-1 with TRBJ2-7; D is possibly TRBD1 (5 bases). The V end was cut by 4 bases, the J end by 4 bases, with 8 bases between. This CDR3 region has 12 residues. Germline CDR1 is MGHRA and CDR2 is YSYEKL. For the CDR3, the DNA is TGCGCCAGCAGCCGAACAGGTTACGAGCAGTACTTC. Its translation is CASSRTGYEQYF.

The chain couples TRBV6-5 to TRBJ2-3; 7 nucleotides line up with TRBD1. The CDR3 is made up of 15 amino acids. Germline V lookup: CDR1 MNHEY, CDR2 SVGAGI. With 6 bases clipped from V and 4 bases from J, the junction kept 10 bases outside the gene matches. The CDR3 here is CASSLERGQSDTQYF. The CDR3 DNA reads TGTGCCAGCAGCCTCGAGAGGGGGCAATCAGATACGCAGTATTTT.

The chain couples TRBV9 to TRBJ2-7; 7 positions match TRBD1. The V and J ends lost 3 bases and 2 bases, in that order; junction bases with no gene match: 8. The CDR3 has 15 amino acids. From germline, CDR1 is SGDLS and CDR2 YYNGEE. The CDR3 protein is CASSERPGQAYEQYF. The CDR3 DNA follows: TGTGCCAGCAGCGAGAGACCCGGACAGGCCTACGAGCAGTACTTC.